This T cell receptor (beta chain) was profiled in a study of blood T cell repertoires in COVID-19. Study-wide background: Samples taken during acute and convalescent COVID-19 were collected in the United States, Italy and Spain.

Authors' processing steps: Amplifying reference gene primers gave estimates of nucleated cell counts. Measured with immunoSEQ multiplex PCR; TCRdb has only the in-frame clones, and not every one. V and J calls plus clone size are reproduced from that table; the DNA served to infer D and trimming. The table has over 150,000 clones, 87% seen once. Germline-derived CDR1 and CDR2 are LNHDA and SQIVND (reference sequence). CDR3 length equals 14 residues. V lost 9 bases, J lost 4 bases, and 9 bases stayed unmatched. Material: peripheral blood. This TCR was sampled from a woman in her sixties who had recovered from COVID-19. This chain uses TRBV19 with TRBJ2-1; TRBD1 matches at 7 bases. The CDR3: CASKFPGQYNEQFF. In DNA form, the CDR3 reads TGTGCCAGCAAATTTCCGGGACAGTACAATGAGCAGTTCTTC.